This TCR beta chain was obtained from a study of OX40 agonist ivuxolimab in advanced cancers. Broader study findings: CD8+ T cells showed, on average, more clonal expansion than CD4+ cells. Clones of CD4+ and CD8+ blood T cells grew by week 6 at doses of 0.1 to 3.0 mg/kg.

The repertoire was sequenced with immunoSEQ multiplex PCR; TCRdb's copy has only in-frame clones and lacks some. Of around 26,000 clones detected, approximately 79% appear once; the ten largest clones hold roughly a quarter. In the case of this clone: Its target is unknown.

The CDR3 is 15 amino acids. V shed 2 bases and J shed 7 bases, with 17 bases lying between them. Germline assignment: CDR1 MDHEN and CDR2 SYDVKM. The chain uses TRBV28 and TRBJ1-2; the D gene is possibly TRBD1 (5 bases). This receptor was obtained from an adult with an advanced solid tumor such as melanoma, head and neck, liver or kidney cancer. This sample comprised CD4+ or CD8+ T cells sorted from blood, obtained in a trial of the OX40 agonist ivuxolimab. The CDR3 nucleotides read TGTGCCAGCAGTTTAACCAGGGCCCGCGGGCCTGGCTACACCTTC. Protein: CASSLTRARGPGYTF.